These 17 T cell receptor beta chains were all obtained from the same sample, sequenced in a study of T cell repertoires in cytomegalovirus infection. A single record per CDR3 protein comes from TCRdb applying MiXCR to the reads. Here the sample spans a few hundred thousand distinct CDR3 sequences, 35% to 50% being singletons. No antigen has been assigned to these receptors. Sequences were derived from cultured PBMCs, sampled from culture after CMV antigen stimulation. These receptor sequences come from a human donor in good health (CMV status not recorded). Some clones in this sample may be carry-over from other donors' samples.

This clonotype was counted a few times. The chain recombines TRBV7-2 with TRBJ2-3, with 16 bases identical to TRBD2. The CDR3 spans 18 residues. After removal of 3 bases from V and 5 bases from J, the junction contained 8 bases not matched to a gene. Germline lookup yields CDR1 SGHTA and CDR2 FQGNSA. In DNA form, the CDR3 reads TGTGCCAGCAGCTTGGACCAGGGACTAGCGGGGGGGGAAGATACGCAGTATTTT. Translation: CASSLDQGLAGGEDTQYF. The whole variable domain, filled in from reference TRBV7-2 and TRBJ2-3, reads GAGVSQSPSNKVTEKGKDVELRCDPISGHTALYWYRQSLGQGLEFLIYFQGNSAPDKSGLPSDRFSAERTGGSVSTLTIQRTQQEDSAVYLCASSLDQGLAGGEDTQYFGPGTRLTVL.

The table lists this clonotype with a few counts. V gene TRBV4-1 combines with J gene TRBJ2-1, with D perhaps TRBD1 or TRBD2 (5 bases each). The germline V gene encodes CDR1 MGHRA and CDR2 YSYEKL. V gave up 4 bases and J gave up 12 bases, with 19 bases separating them. The CDR3 has 14 residues. CDR3 in amino acids: CASSLTRRGGRQFF. The CDR3 DNA is TGCGCCAGCAGCCTTACTCGCCGGGGCGGGCGGCAGTTCTTC.

J is TRBJ2-1 and V is TRBV4-1; D is unresolved. This CDR3 contains 13 residues. Trimming took off 4 bases at V and 8 bases at J, with 12 bases between the two ends. In germline, CDR1 is MGHRA, CDR2 YSYEKL. CDR3 residues: CASSLPLLDEQFF. CDR3 DNA: TGCGCCAGCAGCCTCCCACTCCTGGATGAGCAGTTCTTC.

Remarks on this clonotype: It may be a read error: a sequence one base away is much more abundant. The chain links TRBV7-2 to TRBJ2-2; no clear D gene. The length of the CDR3 is 15 residues. Germline V gene lookup returns CDR1 SGHTA and CDR2 FQGNSA. Trimming removed 3 bases from V and 5 bases from J, with 13 bases in between. For the CDR3, the DNA is TGTGCCAGCAGCTTGCTCGTCGGTGGGACCGGGGAGCTGTTTTTT. It yields the protein CASSLLVGGTGELFF.

This sequence joins TRBV7-9 and TRBJ2-7; the match to TRBD2 covers 8 bases. Germline lookup yields CDR1 SEHNR and CDR2 FQNEAQ (reference sequence). This CDR3 has 17 amino acids. The V segment lost 2 bases and the J segment 0 bases; nucleotides outside the gene matches: 9. The CDR3 region has the DNA TGTGCCAGCAGCTTATTTACGGGGGGGCTGAACTCCTACGAGCAGTACTTC. Translated, it gives CASSLFTGGLNSYEQYF.

This chain connects TRBV19 to TRBJ1-2; a weak D match, TRBD1 (5 bases). The CDR3 consists of 14 residues. Trimming removed 1 base at V and 4 bases at J, with 10 bases between. CDR1 and CDR2 (germline): LNHDA, SQIVND (reference sequence). In DNA form, the CDR3 reads TGTGCCAGTAGTATAGCGGGACCAACCTATGGCTACACCTTC. Amino acid sequence: CASSIAGPTYGYTF.

For this clonotype: A junction boundary mismatches the germline segment, possibly from a read error. The V gene is TRBV6-2 or TRBV6-3, the J gene TRBJ2-1; 10 bases line up with TRBD2. Germline-derived CDR1 and CDR2 are MNHEY and SVGEGT. The CDR3 is made up of 16 amino acids. The CDR3 bases are TGTGCCAGCAGTCCACTAGGGACTAGCGCTTACAATGAGCAGATCTTC. It is translated as CASSPLGTSAYNEQIF.

V usage is TRBV28 and J usage is TRBJ2-4, with 7 bases identical to TRBD2. The CDR3 is 17 amino acids. V was clipped by 1 base and J by 3 bases; unmatched bases: 9. CDR1 MDHEN and CDR2 SYDVKM come from the germline V gene. In DNA, the CDR3 is TGTGCCAGCAGTTTATATAGCGGGCTAGGCGGCAAAAACATTCAGTACTTC. It is translated as CASSLYSGLGGKNIQYF.

This clonotype appeared a few times. The chain carries TRBV6-1 and TRBJ1-6, with D uncertain. The CDR3 consists of 15 residues. Germline V CDR1 and CDR2: MNHNS, SASEGT. The ends were cut back, 5 bases at V and 10 bases at J, with 18 bases in the middle. As DNA, the CDR3 is TGTGCCAGCAGTCCGGCTCTCGATTCGTGGTCACCCCTCCACTTT. Protein: CASSPALDSWSPLHF.

The CDR3 sequence is CSARPVGGGGGSEKLFF. DNA of the CDR3: TGCAGTGCTAGACCTGTGGGAGGGGGGGGAGGGAGTGAAAAACTGTTTTTT. The chain uses TRBV20-1 and TRBJ1-4, with D possibly TRBD1 on 6 matching bases. Trimming removed 2 bases from V and 7 bases from J, with 23 bases in between. Germline CDR1 and CDR2: DFQATT and SNEGSKA (reference sequence). The CDR3 sequence is 17 residues long.

The chain combines TRBV7-6 with TRBJ2-5, with 10 bases matching TRBD1. The CDR3 runs to 16 residues. Germline-derived CDR1 and CDR2 are SGHVS and FNYEAQ. J lost 1 base, V lost 0 bases, and 2 bases had no gene match. The DNA of the CDR3 is TGTGCCAGCAGCTTAGCGGGACAGGGGAGCCAAGAGACCCAGTACTTC. Translating gives CASSLAGQGSQETQYF. Full variable domain (outside the CDR3, taken from reference TRBV7-6 and TRBJ2-5): GAGVSQSPRYKVTKRGQDVALRCDPISGHVSLYWYRQALGQGPEFLTYFNYEAQQDKSGLPNDRFSAERPEGSISTLTIQRTEQRDSAMYRCASSLAGQGSQETQYFGPGTRLLVL.

The chain combines TRBV19 with TRBJ2-7, with TRBD1 matching 7 bases. With 4 bases clipped from V and 3 bases from J, the junction kept 6 bases outside the gene matches. This CDR3 is built from 14 residues. Germline lookup yields CDR1 LNHDA and CDR2 SQIVND (reference sequence). The CDR3 bases are TGTGCCAGTAGTAACATCGGACAGGTCTACGAGCAGTACTTC. Protein sequence: CASSNIGQVYEQYF.

The chain joins TRBV7-2 to TRBJ2-5, with 10 bases that match TRBD2. Looked up from germline, CDR1 is SGHTA and CDR2 is FQGNSA. The CDR3 spans 16 residues. With 3 bases clipped from V and 2 bases from J, the junction kept 6 bases outside the gene matches. The CDR3 nucleotides read TGTGCCAGCAGCTTCGAGCGGGGGGGAGGTCAAGAGACCCAGTACTTC. It translates to CASSFERGGGQETQYF.

This clonotype was seen only a few times. The chain links TRBV25-1 to TRBJ2-1, with a tentative D call TRBD2 (7 bases). Germline CDR1 MGHDK, CDR2 SYGVNS. V was cut by 6 bases and J by 2 bases, with 17 bases left in between. CDR3 size: 16 residues. CDR3 bases: TGTGCCAGCAGCGGGATTGGGGGGGGGCCCTACAATGAGCAGTTCTTC. Encoded protein: CASSGIGGGPYNEQFF.

The chain recombines TRBV7-2 with TRBJ1-2; possible D gene TRBD1, 5 bases. Germline values: CDR1 SGHTA, CDR2 FQGNSA. The CDR3 loop spans 17 amino acids. The V end lost 1 base, the J end lost 5 bases, and 20 bases lay between the germline ends. The CDR3 here is CASSLGHSGPLTYGYTF. In DNA form, the CDR3 reads TGTGCCAGCAGCTTAGGCCACTCGGGACCTCTTACGTATGGCTACACCTTC.

This clonotype has only a few counts. The rearrangement uses TRBV7-2 and TRBJ2-5, with D unresolved. CDR1 is SGHTA, CDR2 FQGNSA, per germline. This CDR3 is 12 amino acids long. Trimming stripped 7 bases from V and 7 bases from J, with 13 bases between. CDR3 nucleotide sequence: TGTGCCAGCACCTCAACCCAATGGACCCAGTACTTC. It yields the protein CASTSTQWTQYF. The complete variable domain, with remaining parts taken from reference TRBV7-2 and TRBJ2-5, reads GAGVSQSPSNKVTEKGKDVELRCDPISGHTALYWYRQSLGQGLEFLIYFQGNSAPDKSGLPSDRFSAERTGGSVSTLTIQRTQQEDSAVYLCASTSTQWTQYFGPGTRLLVL.

This chain uses TRBV4-1 with TRBJ1-3, with D uncertain. This CDR3 comprises 12 residues. Between the trimmed V and J ends, which lost 1 base and 5 bases, there was a span of 3 bases. The germline V gene encodes CDR1 MGHRA and CDR2 YSYEKL. For the CDR3, the DNA is TGCGCCAGCAGCCAAGCAAGAAACACCATATATTTT. This sequence encodes CASSQARNTIYF.